This T cell receptor beta chain came from a study of vaccination and CD4 T cells after COVID-19. Indicated treatment: roughly 11-day PBMC culture with coronavirus spike peptide pools or control peptides (ViraFEST assay). The CDR3 covers 17 residues. Germline values: CDR1 MGHRA, CDR2 YSYEKL. V dropped 3 bases and J dropped 4 bases, with 18 bases sitting between them. In the case of this clonotype: Its antigen is still unknown.

Cultured CD4+ T cell DNA underwent sequencing with the Oncomine TCR Beta short-read assay. TCRdb ran MiXCR on the PCR reads and lists one entry per CDR3 protein. Of 9,000 to 13,000 distinct CDR3 sequences listed, roughly 33% are singletons. The chain recombines TRBV4-1 with TRBJ2-2; weak D call: TRBD2 (5 bases). The sample consisted of CD4+ T cells from blood, cultured in vitro, taken after SARS-CoV-2 vaccination. The receptor's source is a human donor who had recovered from COVID-19. CDR3 amino acids: CASSHGLATGSTGELFF. The CDR3 DNA reads TGCGCCAGCAGCCACGGGCTAGCCACGGGAAGCACCGGGGAGCTGTTTTTT.